The source of this T cell receptor (beta chain) is a study of response to subunit inactivated influenza vaccine. TCRdb called the RT-PCR reads again in MiXCR, with one record for every CDR3 protein. The sample has 800,000 to 1,000,000 distinct CDR3 sequences, approximately 22% seen once. On this clonotype itself: Its antigen is currently unknown.

Findings and limits, study-wide: The authors proposed limited new T cell recruitment per seasonal influenza vaccination.

The TCR comes from a man aged 50-59 years who received an inactivated influenza vaccine. This material consisted of PBMCs from blood, taken 4 to 6 days after vaccination.

CDR3 amino acids: CASSSAGTSPYEQYF. The DNA for the CDR3 is TGTGCCAGCAGCTCAGCCGGGACTTCTCCCTACGAGCAGTACTTC. The J gene is TRBJ2-7, the V gene TRBV13; TRBD2 might be the D (6 bases). The CDR3 totals 15 residues. The germline V gene has CDR1 PRHDT and CDR2 FYEKMQ (reference sequence). The V gene lost 4 bases and the J gene lost 2 bases, with 15 bases spanning the gap.